This entry concerns a single T cell receptor (beta chain). Its antigen is not yet known. No quality values exist for individual bases; no much larger clone is one base distant. This sample is part of a study of blood T cell repertoires in COVID-19 (dated by TCRdb to the early 2020s). In terms of the full investigation: Samples from collaborators originated in the United States, Italy and Spain and spanned both the acute and convalescent phases of COVID-19. Where available, HLA class I and class II types were taken from metadata supplied by the sample provider and were not determined by assay-based typing. The samples were drawn from the first 160 participants of the ongoing ImmuneRACE study and from 1,200 or so subjects provided by 6 global collaborators. The material from the prospective study consisted of cDNA or gDNA derived from T cells, B-cell-depleted T cells, or PBMCs. A freely available public database, intended as a resource for researchers studying the immune response to SARS-CoV-2, is where the repertoires were released. Deeply sampled blood TCRbeta repertoires from subjects exposed to, actively infected with, or recovered from COVID-19 were included in the dataset. A de-identified subject ID, COVID-19 status, age in years and sex were almost always included in the sample metadata. Results and caveats for the whole study, not just this receptor: Clinical and demographic metadata were provided uncurated, with the amount varying by source and participant.

The immunoSEQ Assay, a bias-controlled multiplex PCR, was used to amplify TCRbeta CDR3 regions from genomic DNA. As for how the authors treated the data: The number of nucleated cells in each sample was estimated by amplification of reference gene primers within the assay. To quantify the absolute abundance of each unique TCRbeta CDR3 rearrangement, sequence reads were collapsed and filtered. For each sample, productive Simpson clonality was calculated as the square root of Simpson's diversity index over productive rearrangements. TCRdb stores this immuneACCESS table with in-frame sequences only. Part of the clones is absent; in the studies checked, under half of the shortfall reflects unresolved V genes, and no reason is known for the rest. Clone size and V and J calls were adopted from that table, with D and trimming inferred from the DNA. This sample lists about 260,000 clones; roughly 80% were detected once. The ten largest clones capture around 4.5% of the sample.

A second Seattle source provided samples from volunteer blood donors who had recovered from COVID-19. Each collaborating institution followed its own protocols to collect whole blood in K2EDTA tubes. For TCRbeta analysis, collaborators shipped samples in one of three forms: frozen whole blood, isolated PBMCs, or DNA extracted from either of those sample types. The sequence was collected from a man in his 60s who had recovered from COVID-19. Source material: peripheral blood.

CDR3 loop: CASSVGNRARRYEQYF. The DNA reads as follows: TGTGCCAGCAGCGTGGGAAACAGGGCACGGAGATACGAGCAGTACTTC. The chain was built from TRBV9 and TRBJ2-7, with TRBD1 as a weak D call on 6 bases. CDR1 and CDR2, per the germline V gene, are SGDLS and YYNGEE. From the cysteine through the phenylalanine, the CDR3 covers 16 amino acids. Of all the DNA, just the CDR3 is kept, 48 bases in frame from base 1. V is shortened by 2 bases, J by 4 bases, and the region joining them spans 19 bases.